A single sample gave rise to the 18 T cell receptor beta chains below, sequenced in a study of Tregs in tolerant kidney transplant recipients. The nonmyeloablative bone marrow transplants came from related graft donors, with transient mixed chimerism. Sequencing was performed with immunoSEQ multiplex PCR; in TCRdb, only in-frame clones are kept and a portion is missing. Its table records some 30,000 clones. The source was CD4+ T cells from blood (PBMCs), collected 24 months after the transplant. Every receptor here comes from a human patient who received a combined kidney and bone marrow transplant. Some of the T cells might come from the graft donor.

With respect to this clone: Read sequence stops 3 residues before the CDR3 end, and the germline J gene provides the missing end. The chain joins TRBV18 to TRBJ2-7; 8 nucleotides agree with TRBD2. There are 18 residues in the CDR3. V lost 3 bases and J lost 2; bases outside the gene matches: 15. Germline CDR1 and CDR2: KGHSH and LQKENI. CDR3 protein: CASSPIEQRAGAPYEQYF. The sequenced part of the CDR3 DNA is TGTGCCAGCTCACCGATTGAGCAGAGAGCGGGGGCTCCCTACGAG.

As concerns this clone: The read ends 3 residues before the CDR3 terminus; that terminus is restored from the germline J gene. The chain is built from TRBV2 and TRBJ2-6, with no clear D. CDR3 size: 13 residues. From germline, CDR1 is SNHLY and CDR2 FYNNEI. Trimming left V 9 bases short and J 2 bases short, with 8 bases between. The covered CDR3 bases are TGTGCCAGGTCCAAAACTGGGGCCAACGTC. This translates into CARSKTGANV. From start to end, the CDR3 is CARSKTGANVLTF.

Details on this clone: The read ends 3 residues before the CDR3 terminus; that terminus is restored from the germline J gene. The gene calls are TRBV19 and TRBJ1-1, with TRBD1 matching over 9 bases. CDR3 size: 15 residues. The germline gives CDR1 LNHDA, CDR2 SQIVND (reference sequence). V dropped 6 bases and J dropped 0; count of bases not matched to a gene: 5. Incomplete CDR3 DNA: TGTGCCAGTAGCAGACGGGACAGGGTGAACACTGAA. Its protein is CASSRRDRVNTE. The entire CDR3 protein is CASSRRDRVNTEAFF.

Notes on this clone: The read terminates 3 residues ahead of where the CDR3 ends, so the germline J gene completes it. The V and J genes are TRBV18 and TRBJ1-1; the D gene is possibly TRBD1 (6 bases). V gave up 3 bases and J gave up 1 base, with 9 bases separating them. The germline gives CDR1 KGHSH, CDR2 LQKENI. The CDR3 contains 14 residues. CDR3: CASSPGTPNTEAFF. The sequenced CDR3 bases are TGTGCCAGCTCACCGGGGACACCGAACACTGAA.

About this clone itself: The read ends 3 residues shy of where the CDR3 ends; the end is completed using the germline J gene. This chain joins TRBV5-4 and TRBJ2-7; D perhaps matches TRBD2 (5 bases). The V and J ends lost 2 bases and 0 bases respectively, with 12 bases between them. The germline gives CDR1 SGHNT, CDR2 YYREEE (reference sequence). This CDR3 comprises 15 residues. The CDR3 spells CASSLGRGSSYEQYF. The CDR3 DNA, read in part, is TGTGCCAGCAGCTTAGGACGGGGTAGCTCCTACGAG.

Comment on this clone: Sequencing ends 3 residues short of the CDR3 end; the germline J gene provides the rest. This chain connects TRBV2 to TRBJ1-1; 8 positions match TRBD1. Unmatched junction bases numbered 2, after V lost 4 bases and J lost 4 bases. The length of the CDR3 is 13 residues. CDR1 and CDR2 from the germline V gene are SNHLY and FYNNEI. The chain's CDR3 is CASSVQGGTEAFF. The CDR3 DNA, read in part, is TGTGCCAGCAGTGTACAGGGGGGCACTGAA. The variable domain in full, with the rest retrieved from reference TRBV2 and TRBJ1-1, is EPEVTQTPSHQVTQMGQEVILRCVPISNHLYFYWYRQILGQKVEFLVSFYNNEISEKSEIFDDQFSVERPDGSNFTLKIRSTKLEDSAMYFCASSVQGGTEAFFGQGTRLTVV.

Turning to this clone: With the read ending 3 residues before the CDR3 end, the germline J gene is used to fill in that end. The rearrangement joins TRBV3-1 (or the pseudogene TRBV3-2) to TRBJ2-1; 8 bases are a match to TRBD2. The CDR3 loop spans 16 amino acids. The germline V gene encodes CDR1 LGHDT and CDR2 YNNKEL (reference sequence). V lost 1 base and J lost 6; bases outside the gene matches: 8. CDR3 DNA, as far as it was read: TGTGCCAGCAGCCAAGTTAGGTCTAGCGGGCGCAATGAG. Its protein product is CASSQVRSSGRNE. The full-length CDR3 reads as CASSQVRSSGRNEQFF.

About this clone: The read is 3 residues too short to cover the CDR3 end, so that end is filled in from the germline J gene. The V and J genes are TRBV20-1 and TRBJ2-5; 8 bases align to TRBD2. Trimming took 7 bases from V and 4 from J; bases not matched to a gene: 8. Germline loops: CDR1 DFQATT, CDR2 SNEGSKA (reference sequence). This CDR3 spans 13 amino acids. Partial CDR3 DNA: TGCAGTGTTCCGGGACTAGAGAGAGAGACC. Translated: CSVPGLERET. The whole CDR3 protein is CSVPGLERETQYF.

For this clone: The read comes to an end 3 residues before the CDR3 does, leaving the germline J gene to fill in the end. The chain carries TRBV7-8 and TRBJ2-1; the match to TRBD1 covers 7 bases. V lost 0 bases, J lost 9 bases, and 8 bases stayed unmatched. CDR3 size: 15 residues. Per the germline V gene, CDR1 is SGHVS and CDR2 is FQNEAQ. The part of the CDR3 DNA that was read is TGTGCCAGCAGCTTAGCCCCGGGACAGTCCTTTGAG. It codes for CASSLAPGQSFE. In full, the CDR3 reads CASSLAPGQSFEQFF.

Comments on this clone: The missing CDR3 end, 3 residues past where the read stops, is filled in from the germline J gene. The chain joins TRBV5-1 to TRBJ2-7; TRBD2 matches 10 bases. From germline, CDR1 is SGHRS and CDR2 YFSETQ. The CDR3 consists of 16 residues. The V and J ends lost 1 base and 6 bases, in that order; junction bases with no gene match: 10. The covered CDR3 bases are TGCGCCAGCAGCTTGCCCTCTAGCGGGAGAGGATTCGAG. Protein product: CASSLPSSGRGFE. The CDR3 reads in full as CASSLPSSGRGFEQYF.

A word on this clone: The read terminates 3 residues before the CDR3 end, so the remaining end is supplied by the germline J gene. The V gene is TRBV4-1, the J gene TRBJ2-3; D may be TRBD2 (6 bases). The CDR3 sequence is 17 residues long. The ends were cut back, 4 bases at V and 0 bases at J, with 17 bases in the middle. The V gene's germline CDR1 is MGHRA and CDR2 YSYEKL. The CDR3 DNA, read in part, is TGCGCCAGCAGCCTCACCTCCCTGGGGACTAGCACAGATACG. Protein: CASSLTSLGTSTDT. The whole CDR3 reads CASSLTSLGTSTDTQYF.

The CDR3 here is CATRERATYEQYF. The CDR3 bases that were read are TGTGCCACCCGAGAGAGGGCTACCTACGAG. This chain uses TRBV19 with TRBJ2-7; weak D call: TRBD2 (5 bases). The read ends 3 residues shy of where the CDR3 ends; the end is completed using the germline J gene. Germline CDR1 is LNHDA and CDR2 is SQIVND (reference sequence). The CDR3 has 13 residues. V lost 10 bases to trimming and J lost 2 bases, with 15 bases between them.

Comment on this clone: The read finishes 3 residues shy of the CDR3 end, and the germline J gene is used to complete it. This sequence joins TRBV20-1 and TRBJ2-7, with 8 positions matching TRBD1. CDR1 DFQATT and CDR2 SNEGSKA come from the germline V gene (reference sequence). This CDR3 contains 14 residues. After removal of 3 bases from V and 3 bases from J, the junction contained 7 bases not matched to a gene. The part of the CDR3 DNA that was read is TGCAGTGCTAGGAACAGGGGGTTAAGCTACGAG. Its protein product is CSARNRGLSYE. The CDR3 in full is CSARNRGLSYEQYF.

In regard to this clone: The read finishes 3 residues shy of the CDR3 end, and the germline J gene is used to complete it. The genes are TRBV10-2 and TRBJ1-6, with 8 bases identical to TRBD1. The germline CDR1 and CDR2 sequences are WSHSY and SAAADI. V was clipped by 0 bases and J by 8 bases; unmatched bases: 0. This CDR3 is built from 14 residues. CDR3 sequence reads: CASSESGQDSPLHF. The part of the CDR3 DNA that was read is TGCGCCAGCAGTGAGTCGGGACAGGATTCACCC.

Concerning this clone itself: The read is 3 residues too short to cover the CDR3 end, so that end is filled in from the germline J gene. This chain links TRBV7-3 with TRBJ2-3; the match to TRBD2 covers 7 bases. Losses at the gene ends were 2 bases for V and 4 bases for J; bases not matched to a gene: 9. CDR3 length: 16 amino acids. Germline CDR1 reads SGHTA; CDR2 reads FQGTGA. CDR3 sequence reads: CASSLFGGSGPDTQYF. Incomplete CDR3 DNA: TGTGCCAGCAGCTTATTTGGCGGGAGTGGCCCAGATACG.

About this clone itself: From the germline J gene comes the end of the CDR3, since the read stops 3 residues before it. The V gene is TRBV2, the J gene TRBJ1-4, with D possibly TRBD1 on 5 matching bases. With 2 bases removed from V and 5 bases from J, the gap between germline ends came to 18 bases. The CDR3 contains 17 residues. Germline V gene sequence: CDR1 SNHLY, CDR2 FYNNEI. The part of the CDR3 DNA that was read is TGTGCCAGCAGTGAAAGGGCAGGGTCGCGTAGGAATGAAAAA. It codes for CASSERAGSRRNEK. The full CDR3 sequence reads CASSERAGSRRNEKLFF.

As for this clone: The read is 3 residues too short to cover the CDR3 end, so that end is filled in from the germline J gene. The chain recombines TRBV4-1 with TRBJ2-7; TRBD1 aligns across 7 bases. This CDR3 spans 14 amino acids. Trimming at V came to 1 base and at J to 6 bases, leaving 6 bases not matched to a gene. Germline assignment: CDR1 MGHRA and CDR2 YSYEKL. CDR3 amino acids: CASSQAPGQSEQYF. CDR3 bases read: TGCGCCAGCAGCCAAGCTCCGGGACAGTCCGAG.

CDR3 residues: CASIEQKLYEQYF. Incomplete CDR3 DNA: TGTGCCAGCATCGAACAGAAACTCTACGAG. This chain connects TRBV2 to TRBJ2-7; D remains unclear. Coverage ceases 3 residues before the CDR3 finishes, and the germline J gene fills in the end. Germline lookup yields CDR1 SNHLY and CDR2 FYNNEI. V was cut by 7 bases and J by 3 bases, with 13 bases left in between. This CDR3 spans 13 amino acids.